This T cell receptor (beta chain) stems from a study of T cell repertoires in cytomegalovirus infection (dated by TCRdb to the late 2010s). Turning to the overall study: Peptide stimulations targeted recently identified HLA-C-restricted CMV epitopes, whose presentation resists viral immunomodulation, together with well-studied HLA-B-restricted epitopes. Donor HLA type was relevant to the analysis, as public TCR beta signatures indicated carriage of CMV infection together with the matching HLA type. What the study reported, not specific to this receptor: The ex vivo response was dominated by HLA-C-restricted CMV-specific TCR beta clonotypes, and the single most frequent clonotype in two of eight donors was supplied by these HLA-C-restricted clonotypes. Carriers of CMV infection plus the relevant HLA type were discriminated by the cumulative frequency of public TCR beta family members in the study cohort and in an independent approximately 400-donor cohort.

The CDR3 starts with the cysteine, ends with the phenylalanine, and has 15 residues. Just the 45-base CDR3 DNA is kept, in frame starting at base 1. CDR1 SEHNR and CDR2 FQNEAQ are derived from the germline V gene (reference sequence). The V and J ends are trimmed by 5 bases and 3 bases, leaving 17 bases between them. This clonotype turned up a few times. Its cognate antigen has yet to be identified. Within one base of it there is no much larger clone, and no base qualities were kept. Sequenced on an Illumina HiSeq 1500. TCRdb's own reprocessing of the public reads used fastp at Q25 and MiXCR and kept productive beta chains. Rows merge per CDR3 protein into single entries with the most common DNA and genes. The sample includes around 800,000 distinct CDR3 sequences, with around a third observed a single time. About an eighth of the sample is held by the ten biggest clonotypes. What this sample's treatment or condition label stands for: in vitro stimulation with specific CMV peptide epitopes to enrich CMV-specific T cells.

The TCR was taken from a human donor in good health (CMV status not recorded). Some clones in this sample may be carry-over from other donors' samples. Sequences were derived from cultured CD8+ T cells from PBMCs, sampled from culture after CMV antigen stimulation. Recombination connected TRBV7-9 to TRBJ2-7; tentative D gene TRBD1, with 6 bases matching. The nucleotides are TGTGCCAGCAGCGGGCAGGGGCTAAACCTCTACGAGCAGTACTTC. This gives the protein CASSGQGLNLYEQYF.